This T cell receptor beta chain is from a study of shared clonotypes between healthy human individuals. Some clones are missing from TCRdb's copy, which holds only in-frame ones; the method was immunoSEQ multiplex PCR. The data show hundreds of thousands of clones, 90% to 95% seen once. It was CD45RO-negative cells, positively selected for CCR7, that made up naive CD8 cells, with terminally differentiated effector memory CD45RA+ cells excluded. Study-level results: Clonotype sharing among donors likely depends on sequencing depth. The sharing of roughly 5% of naive CD4 clonotypes was seen across a handful of donors.

On this clone itself: Its antigen is unknown.

CDR1 and CDR2 (germline): MNHEY, SMNVEV (reference sequence). Unmatched junction bases numbered 9, after V lost 5 bases and J lost 7 bases. The CDR3 is made up of 15 amino acids. Sequencing used naive CD8+ T cells sorted from blood. The receptor was isolated from a man younger than 40 in good health. The gene calls are TRBV27 and TRBJ2-3; TRBD2 matches at 10 bases. CDR3 sequence: CASSNSGGTLYTQYF. The CDR3 region has the DNA TGTGCCAGCAGTAATAGCGGGGGGACCTTGTATACGCAGTATTTT.